The 21 T cell receptor beta chains reported below all come from one sample, sequenced in a study of blood T cells in healthy people across ages. A second PCR, run for about 7 to 11 cycles, used a sample-barcoded 5' primer plus a J-beta primer mix. TCRdb reprocessed the 5' RACE reads with MiXCR, giving one entry per CDR3 protein. This sample has around 990,000 distinct CDR3 sequences; roughly two fifths occur once, and the top ten carry less than 15%. Material for sequencing was blood. The receptors stem from a young man in good health.

Worth noting for this clonotype: With a much larger clone just one base away, this may be a read error. The rearrangement links TRBV10-3 to TRBJ2-3, with D hard to call. CDR1 and CDR2 (germline): ENHRY, SYGVKD. This CDR3 spans 13 amino acids. With 0 bases removed from V and 7 bases from J, the gap between germline ends came to 8 bases. The CDR3 DNA reads TGTGCCATCAGTGAGTCGACCGTTAATACGCAGTATTTT. Its protein product is CAISESTVNTQYF.

The gene calls are TRBV12-3 or TRBV12-4 and TRBJ1-4; D possibly corresponds to TRBD1 (5 bases). Trimming took off 7 bases at V and 8 bases at J, with 14 bases between the two ends. CDR3 length: 13 residues. The CDR3 spells CASKAGRKEKLFF. CDR3 sequence (DNA): TGTGCCAGCAAGGCAGGGAGGAAGGAAAAACTGTTTTTT.

The chain employs TRBV28 and TRBJ1-2; D may be TRBD1 (6 bases). This CDR3 has 14 amino acids. Germline V lookup: CDR1 MDHEN, CDR2 SYDVKM. Trimming left V 5 bases short and J 8 bases short, with 18 bases between. The CDR3 nucleotides are TGTGCCAGCAGTGCCCCGGGACAAGGTCGGGGCTACACCTTC. Translated, it gives CASSAPGQGRGYTF.

This clonotype was detected once. The rearrangement joins TRBV4-3 to TRBJ1-2, with D possibly matching TRBD1 (5 bases). From germline, CDR1 is LGHNA and CDR2 YSLEER. The CDR3 is 16 residues long. Deletions cut 0 bases from V and 8 bases from J, with 19 bases between. CDR3 region: CASSQDPRDSQRGYTF. The CDR3 nucleotides are TGCGCCAGCAGCCAAGATCCTCGGGACTCCCAACGCGGCTACACCTTC.

Only one count was recorded for this clonotype. The rearrangement joins TRBV10-3 to TRBJ2-3; TRBD2 agrees at 12 bases. Germline CDR1 is ENHRY and CDR2 is SYGVKD. The trim removed 5 bases at V and 6 bases at J, leaving 3 bases unmatched. The CDR3 runs to 14 residues. The chain's CDR3 is CAISLAGGPDTQYF. Written as DNA, the CDR3 is TGTGCCATCAGTCTAGCGGGGGGGCCGGATACGCAGTATTTT.

Note on this clonotype: A read error may be the cause here, since a much bigger clone is one base away. CDR3 residues: CSARGLAGNTDAQYF. The CDR3 DNA is TGCAGTGCTAGAGGGCTAGCGGGGAACACAGATGCGCAGTATTTT. The chain joins TRBV20-1 to TRBJ2-3, with 9 bases lining up with TRBD2. This CDR3 is 15 amino acids long. CDR1 is DFQATT, CDR2 SNEGSKA, per germline (reference sequence).

The chain uses TRBV7-2 and TRBJ2-5, with TRBD2 matching 10 bases. From germline, CDR1 is SGHTA and CDR2 FQGNSA. Unmatched junction bases numbered 13, after V lost 4 bases and J lost 11 bases. The CDR3 runs 15 residues. The CDR3 sequence: CASSSRSGGASEQYF. The CDR3 nucleotides are TGTGCCAGCAGCTCTAGGAGCGGGGGGGCCAGTGAGCAGTACTTC.

The chain has TRBV20-1 and TRBJ2-5, with D possibly matching TRBD2 (6 bases). Per germline, CDR1 DFQATT and CDR2 SNEGSKA (reference sequence). This CDR3 is 13 amino acids long. Trimming removed 6 bases from V and 5 bases from J, with 16 bases in between. The CDR3 here is CSATVDRGETQYF. CDR3 in DNA: TGCAGTGCCACGGTGGACCGGGGGGAGACCCAGTACTTC.

This chain joins TRBV20-1 and TRBJ1-2; 10 bases line up with TRBD1. The CDR3 runs to 12 residues. Germline-derived CDR1 and CDR2 are DFQATT and SNEGSKA (reference sequence). Germline trimming cut 5 bases from V and 8 bases from J; bases unmatched to any gene: 5. CDR3 residues: CSAGDRGRGYTF. Here the CDR3 DNA reads TGCAGTGCTGGGGACAGGGGTAGGGGCTACACCTTC.

The rearrangement uses TRBV20-1 and TRBJ2-2; 8 positions match TRBD1. The V and J ends lost 1 base and 4 bases, in that order; junction bases with no gene match: 2. The CDR3 has 14 amino acids. Germline CDR1 reads DFQATT; CDR2 reads SNEGSKA (reference sequence). The CDR3 protein is CSARGTGPTGELFF. DNA for the CDR3: TGCAGTGCTAGAGGGACAGGGCCCACCGGGGAGCTGTTTTTT.

The rearrangement uses TRBV20-1 and TRBJ2-1; 10 nucleotides match TRBD2. The ends lost 5 bases at V and 8 bases at J; junction bases unmatched: 9. This CDR3 region has 14 residues. Germline CDR1 is DFQATT and CDR2 is SNEGSKA (reference sequence). This CDR3 is CSAPERGGLYEQFF. The CDR3 DNA reads as TGCAGTGCTCCCGAGCGGGGGGGCCTTTATGAGCAGTTCTTC.

The chain has TRBV14 and TRBJ2-7; D unresolved. CDR3 length: 12 residues. V lost 0 bases to trimming and J lost 5 bases, with 5 bases between them. Germline CDR1 is SGHDN and CDR2 is FVKESK. CDR3 amino acids: CASSQDIDEQYF. As DNA, the CDR3 is TGTGCCAGCAGCCAAGATATAGACGAGCAGTACTTC.

A few counts support this clonotype. V is TRBV7-6 and J is TRBJ2-4; D may correspond to TRBD1 or TRBD2 (5 bases each). V was trimmed by 5 bases and J by 3 bases, leaving 23 bases between them. The CDR3 runs to 18 residues. Germline V gives CDR1 SGHVS, CDR2 FNYEAQ. The CDR3: CASSQGSLRGSDKNIQYF. The CDR3 nucleotides are TGTGCCAGCAGCCAAGGGTCTTTGAGGGGTTCGGACAAAAACATTCAGTACTTC.

The V gene is TRBV20-1, the J gene TRBJ1-5; no firm D call. This CDR3 has 14 residues. Per germline, CDR1 DFQATT and CDR2 SNEGSKA (reference sequence). Trimming pared 3 bases from V and 4 bases from J, leaving 13 bases between. The CDR3 sequence: CSASRRLPNQPQHF. In DNA, the CDR3 is TGCAGTGCTAGTCGCAGGTTGCCGAATCAGCCCCAGCATTTT.

This clonotype was observed a handful of times. The genes are TRBV6-6 and TRBJ2-1; TRBD2 agrees at 13 bases. The length of the CDR3 is 16 residues. Germline V gene sequence: CDR1 MNHNY, CDR2 SVGAGI (reference sequence). V was clipped by 0 bases and J by 6 bases; unmatched bases: 2. CDR3 sequence (DNA): TGTGCCAGCAGTTACTCGTGGACTAGCGGGGGCAATGAGCAGTTCTTC. Translated, it gives CASSYSWTSGGNEQFF.

The J gene is TRBJ2-1, the V gene TRBV29-1; no clear D gene. This CDR3 is built from 14 residues. V lost 4 bases and J lost 1, with 11 bases in between. Germline-derived CDR1 and CDR2 are SQVTM and ANQGSEA. The DNA of the CDR3 is TGCAGCGTTGTTGGTGGGCGGTCCTACAATGAGCAGTTCTTC. Encoded protein: CSVVGGRSYNEQFF.

In this sample, this clonotype turned up a few times. The V call is TRBV15, the J call TRBJ2-5; no definite D call. CDR1 is LNHNV, CDR2 YYDKDF, per germline (reference sequence). V was cut by 3 bases and J by 2 bases, with 10 bases left in between. The CDR3 has 14 amino acids. This CDR3 reads CATSRLDDQETQYF. The CDR3, as DNA: TGTGCCACCAGCAGGCTAGATGATCAAGAGACCCAGTACTTC.

A few counts support this clonotype. This CDR3 is CATTYGGSYEQYF. DNA for the CDR3: TGTGCCACCACGTACGGGGGTTCCTACGAGCAGTACTTC. The chain joins TRBV28 to TRBJ2-7, with D perhaps matching TRBD2 (6 bases). The CDR3 length is 13 residues. From germline, CDR1 is MDHEN and CDR2 SYDVKM. The V end lost 10 bases, the J end lost 1 base, and 14 bases lay between the germline ends.

This clonotype showed up just a few times. The chain links TRBV6-1 to TRBJ2-1; 9 bases agree with TRBD1. The closer fit of TRBJ2-7 to the DNA end suggests the J call may be wrong. This CDR3 has 15 residues. Germline CDR1 and CDR2: MNHNS and SASEGT. As DNA, the CDR3 is TGTGCCAGCAGTGACGGACAGGGGACCTACAATGAGCAGTACTTC. Translating gives CASSDGQGTYNEQYF.

This chain joins TRBV6-2 or TRBV6-3 and TRBJ1-2; 7 bases fit TRBD1. The V segment lost 3 bases and the J segment 3 bases; nucleotides outside the gene matches: 10. The CDR3 has 16 residues. The V gene's germline CDR1 is MNHEY and CDR2 SVGEGT. The CDR3 reads CASSYNLGQGDYGYTF. The CDR3 DNA sequence: TGTGCCAGCAGTTATAATTTGGGTCAGGGGGACTATGGCTACACCTTC.

As regards this clonotype: One end of the junction fails to match germline, which may point to a read error. The V gene is TRBV15, the J gene TRBJ2-1; D could derive from TRBD1 or TRBD2 (5 bases each). The CDR3 loop spans 17 amino acids. Germline V gene lookup returns CDR1 LNHNV and CDR2 YYDKDF (reference sequence). The CDR3 DNA follows: TGTGCCACCAGCAGAGGTCCGGGACCAGCGGCTTCCAATGAGCGGTTCTTC. Translated, it gives CATSRGPGPAASNERFF.